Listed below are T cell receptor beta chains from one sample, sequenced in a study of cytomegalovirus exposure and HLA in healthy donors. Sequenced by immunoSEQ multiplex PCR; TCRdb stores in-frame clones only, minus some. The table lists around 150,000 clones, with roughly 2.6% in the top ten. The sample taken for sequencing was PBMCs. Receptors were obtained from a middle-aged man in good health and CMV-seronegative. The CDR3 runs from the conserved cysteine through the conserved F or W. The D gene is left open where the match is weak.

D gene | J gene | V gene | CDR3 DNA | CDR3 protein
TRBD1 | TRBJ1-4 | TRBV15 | TGTGCCACCAGCGGGACAGGGGGCGTCAATGAAAAACTGTTTTTT | CATSGTGGVNEKLFF
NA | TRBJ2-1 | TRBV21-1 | TGTGCCAGCAGCAAAGGCGGGGTATCCTACAATGAGCAGTTCTTC | CASSKGGVSYNEQFF
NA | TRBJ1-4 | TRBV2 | TGTGCCAGCAGTGTGCAGGGTGGGATAACTAATGAAAAACTGTTTTTT | CASSVQGGITNEKLFF
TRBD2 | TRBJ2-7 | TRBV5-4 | TGTGCCAGCAGCCAGGGGACTAGCGGGATCTCCTACGAGCAGTACTTC | CASSQGTSGISYEQYF
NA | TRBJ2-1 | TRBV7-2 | TGTGCCAGCAGCTTAGGGGCCGCGGCAGGGGGGCGGAATGAGCAGTTCTTC | CASSLGAAAGGRNEQFF
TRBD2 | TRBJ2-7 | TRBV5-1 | TGCGCCAGCAGCTTGGCCCCTTGGGCGGGGGACGAGCAGTACTTC | CASSLAPWAGDEQYF
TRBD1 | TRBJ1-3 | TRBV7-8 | TGTGCCAGCAGCTTAGGGACAGGGGGGAAGGGAAACACCATATATTTT | CASSLGTGGKGNTIYF
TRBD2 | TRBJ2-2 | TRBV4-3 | TGCGCCAGCAGCCAAGAAGGACTAGCGGTTTACACCGGGGAGCTGTTTTTT | CASSQEGLAVYTGELFF
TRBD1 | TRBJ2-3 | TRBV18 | TGTGCCAGCTCACCGGGGACAGGGCGCACAGATACGCAGTATTTT | CASSPGTGRTDTQYF
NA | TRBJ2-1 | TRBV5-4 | TGTGCCAGCAGCTTGGCCAGGGGCAATGAGCAGTTCTTC | CASSLARGNEQFF
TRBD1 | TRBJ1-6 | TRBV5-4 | TGTGCCAGCAGCTTGGAGCAGGGGGTTGGTTCACCCCTCCACTTT | CASSLEQGVGSPLHF
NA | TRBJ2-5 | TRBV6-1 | TGTGCCAGCAGGGACCGGGGGTATAAAGAGACCCAGTACTTC | CASRDRGYKETQYF
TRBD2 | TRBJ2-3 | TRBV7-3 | TGTGCCAGCAGCCCGACTAGCGGGGGTCACACAGATACGCAGTATTTT | CASSPTSGGHTDTQYF
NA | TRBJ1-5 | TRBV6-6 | TGTGCCAGCCTTCCGGGGATATATCAGCCCCAGCATTTT | CASLPGIYQPQHF
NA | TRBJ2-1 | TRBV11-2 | TGTGCCAGCAGCTTAGAATGGACAGCACGTGGTGAGCAGTTCTTC | CASSLEWTARGEQFF
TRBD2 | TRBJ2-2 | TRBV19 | TGCGCCAGTAGCCAGCGGGGATCGGGCGGGGAGCTGTTTTTT | CASSQRGSGGELFF
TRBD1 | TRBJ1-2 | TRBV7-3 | TGTGCCAGCAGCTTAAACCCAGGGGGGAATGGCTACACCTTC | CASSLNPGGNGYTF
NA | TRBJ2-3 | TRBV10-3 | TGTGCCATCAGTGAATCCAAAACAGATACGCAGTATTTT | CAISESKTDTQYF
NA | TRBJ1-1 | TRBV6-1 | TGTGCCAGCGTATCTCAGTTTGATACTGAAGCTTTCTTT | CASVSQFDTEAFF
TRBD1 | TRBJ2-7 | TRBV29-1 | TGCAGCGTTGTGGGACAGGCGGGTTACGAGCAGTACTTC | CSVVGQAGYEQYF
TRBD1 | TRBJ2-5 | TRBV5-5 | TGTGCCAGCAGCCCCGGGACAGACATGGGGGCCGTGGGGGAGACCCAGTACTTC | CASSPGTDMGAVGETQYF
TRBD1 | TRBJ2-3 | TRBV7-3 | TGTGCCAGCAGCCGACAGGGGGCTCTAAGGGGCACAGATACGCAGTATTTT | CASSRQGALRGTDTQYF
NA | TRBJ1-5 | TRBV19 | TGTGCCAGTAGTATAGGGATGGGCAGGGTAGGTCAGCCCCAGCATTTT | CASSIGMGRVGQPQHF
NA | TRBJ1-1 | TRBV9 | TGTGCCAGCAGCGTAACAGGCAGGGAGGGGTCTGAAGCTTTCTTT | CASSVTGREGSEAFF
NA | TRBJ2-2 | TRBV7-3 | TGTGCCAGCAGCTACCAGTGGCGGGGGGAGCTGTTTTTT | CASSYQWRGELFF
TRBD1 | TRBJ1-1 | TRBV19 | TGTGCCAGCTACAGGGGGCAGACTGAAGCTTTCTTT | CASYRGQTEAFF
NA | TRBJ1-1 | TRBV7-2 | TGTGCCAGCAGCTTAGCGGGACTGGCGAACACTGAAGCTTTCTTT | CASSLAGLANTEAFF
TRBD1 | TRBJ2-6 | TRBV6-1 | TGTGCCAGCGGGACAGGGGGCGCTGGGGCCAACGTCCTGACTTTC | CASGTGGAGANVLTF
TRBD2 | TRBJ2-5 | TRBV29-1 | TGCAGCGTTTGGAGCGGGGGATGGCAAGAGACCCAGTACTTC | CSVWSGGWQETQYF
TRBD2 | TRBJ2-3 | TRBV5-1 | TGCGCCAGCAGCCTGCGATCAACTAGCGGGGGACAAGGGTACACAGATACGCAGTATTTT | CASSLRSTSGGQGYTDTQYF
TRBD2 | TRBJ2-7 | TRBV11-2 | TGTGCCAGCAGCTCACTAGCGGGGGGGCCAGTAAACGAGCAGTACTTC | CASSSLAGGPVNEQYF
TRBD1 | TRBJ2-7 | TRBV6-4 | TGTGCCAGCAGCCGGGACAGGGCCTACGAGCAGTACTTC | CASSRDRAYEQYF
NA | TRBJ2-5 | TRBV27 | TGTGCCAGCAGTGCCCTCTCCAACAGGAATACGGAGACCCAGTACTTC | CASSALSNRNTETQYF
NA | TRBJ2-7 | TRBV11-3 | TGTGCCAGCAGCTTAAGCGCGGGATGGTCCTACGAGCAGTACTTC | CASSLSAGWSYEQYF
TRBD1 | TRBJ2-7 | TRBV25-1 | TGTGCCAGTGAAACCCAGGGGGCCTCACTTGAGCAGTACTTC | CASETQGASLEQYF
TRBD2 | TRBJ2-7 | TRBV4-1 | TGCGCCAGCAGCCCTCGAGAAGCGGGGACCTACGAGCAGTACTTC | CASSPREAGTYEQYF
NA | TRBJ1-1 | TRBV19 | TGTGCCAGTAGCGACTACCGGGACACTGAAGCTTTCTTT | CASSDYRDTEAFF
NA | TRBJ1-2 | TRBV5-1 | TGCGCCAGCAGCTTGGAGGGTCAGGGGAGAAATGGCTACACCTTC | CASSLEGQGRNGYTF
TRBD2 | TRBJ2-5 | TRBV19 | TGTGCCAGTAGTATAAAGTCCGGGACTAGCGGGGGAGAAAAAGAGACCCAGTACTTC | CASSIKSGTSGGEKETQYF
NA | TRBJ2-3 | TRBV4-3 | TGCGCCAGCAGCCACTCCGAGGGAAACACAGATACGCAGTATTTT | CASSHSEGNTDTQYF
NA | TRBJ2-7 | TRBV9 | TGTGCCAGCAGCGTAGCTCCCACTAACCTCGGCTACGAGCAGTACTTC | CASSVAPTNLGYEQYF
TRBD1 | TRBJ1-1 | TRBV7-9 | TGTGCCAGCAGTCAGGGACAGGGCTTCAGAGCTTTCTTT | CASSQGQGFRAFF
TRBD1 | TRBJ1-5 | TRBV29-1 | TGCAGCGTTAGACTCGGACAGGGGGGAGGGCAGCCCCAGCATTTT | CSVRLGQGGGQPQHF
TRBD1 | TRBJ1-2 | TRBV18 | TGTGCCAGCTCACCGGACAGGGGTACCGGCTATGGCTACACCTTC | CASSPDRGTGYGYTF
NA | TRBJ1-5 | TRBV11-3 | TGTGCCAGCAGCCCCGGTACCAGCAATCAGCCCCAGCATTTT | CASSPGTSNQPQHF
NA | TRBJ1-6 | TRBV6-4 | TGTAAAGTCACCGTAGCTTCACCCCTCCACTTT | CKVTVASPLHF
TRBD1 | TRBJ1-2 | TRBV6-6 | TGTGCCAGCAGTAACGAGGACAGGGGCTACACCTTC | CASSNEDRGYTF
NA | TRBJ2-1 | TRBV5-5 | TGTGCCAGCAGCGTCTCAGGGCTCAATGAGCAGTTCTTC | CASSVSGLNEQFF
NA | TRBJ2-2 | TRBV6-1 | TGTGCCTCAGGCCAGGGTTTTCTGCGGGAGCTGTTTTTT | CASGQGFLRELFF
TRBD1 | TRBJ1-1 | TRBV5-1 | TGCGCCAGCAGCCCGAGGGGACAGCCAGATGGGTGGGCTTTCTTT | CASSPRGQPDGWAFF
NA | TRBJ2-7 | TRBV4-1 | TGCGCCAGCAGCCTATCCTCTGGGGGCGTTAGCTCCTACGAGCAGTACTTC | CASSLSSGGVSSYEQYF